The 3 T cell receptor beta chains presented below share a single source sample, sequenced in a study of blood T cell repertoires in COVID-19. Assay: immunoSEQ multiplex PCR; the TCRdb copy retains only in-frame clones and omits some. The top ten hold less than 20% of the sample, which has 91,000 or so clones, about 83% seen once. Sequenced input: peripheral blood. These TCRs come from a human donor in a cohort sampled during active COVID-19.

V gene TRBV5-5 combines with J gene TRBJ2-3; TRBD1 aligns across 8 bases. The CDR3 covers 15 residues. V was pared by 3 bases and J by 2 bases, with 5 bases of the junction left unmatched. CDR1 and CDR2 from the germline V gene are SGHKS and YYEKEE (reference sequence). CDR3 sequence reads: CASSSRQGITDTQYF. DNA for the CDR3: TGTGCCAGCAGCTCTAGACAGGGGATCACAGATACGCAGTATTTT.

The chain couples TRBV5-1 to TRBJ2-3; TRBD2 agrees at 9 bases. From germline, CDR1 is SGHRS and CDR2 YFSETQ. The CDR3 is made up of 16 amino acids. V lost 1 base and J lost 2; bases outside the gene matches: 5. The CDR3 nucleotides are TGCGCCAGCAGCTTGTACGCGGGGGGGAACACAGATACGCAGTATTTT. This translates into CASSLYAGGNTDTQYF.

The chain couples TRBV6-5 to TRBJ1-2; D may be TRBD1 (5 bases). This CDR3 is built from 11 residues. The germline V gene has CDR1 MNHEY and CDR2 SVGAGI. Trimming removed 6 bases at V and 7 bases at J, with 9 bases between. The CDR3 sequence: CASRATAGYTF. CDR3 nucleotides: TGTGCCAGCAGAGCGACAGCTGGCTACACCTTC.